These 22 T cell receptor beta chains share one sample of origin, sequenced in a study of OX40 agonist ivuxolimab in advanced cancers. The protocol was immunoSEQ multiplex PCR, while the TCRdb copy is restricted to in-frame clones and leaves out a portion. The data show over 100,000 clones, 85% to 90% seen once. Material: CD4+ or CD8+ T cells sorted from blood, obtained in a trial of the OX40 agonist ivuxolimab. The receptors stem from an adult with an advanced solid tumor such as melanoma, head and neck, liver or kidney cancer.

The rearrangement joins TRBV15 to TRBJ2-5; 8 nucleotides match TRBD2. Germline V gene sequence: CDR1 LNHNV, CDR2 YYDKDF (reference sequence). With 6 bases clipped from V and 0 bases from J, the junction kept 9 bases outside the gene matches. The CDR3 consists of 16 residues. CDR3 loop: CATRETGGGYQETQYF. The CDR3 DNA reads TGTGCCACCAGAGAAACCGGCGGGGGGTACCAAGAGACCCAGTACTTC.

The rearrangement joins TRBV18 to TRBJ1-5; tentatively, D is TRBD1 (6 bases). This CDR3 is built from 15 residues. Deletions cut 4 bases from V and 5 bases from J, with 15 bases between. Germline CDR1 reads KGHSH; CDR2 reads LQKENI. In DNA form, the CDR3 reads TGTGCCAGCTCACTCTCACAGGGCTCCCATCAGCCCCAGCATTTT. Translation gives CASSLSQGSHQPQHF.

The chain uses TRBV2 and TRBJ2-5; D remains ambiguous. Germline V gives CDR1 SNHLY, CDR2 FYNNEI. Trimming left V 7 bases short and J 7 bases short, with 22 bases between. There are 15 residues in the CDR3. The CDR3 spells CASTERVGSQRTQYF. Here the CDR3 DNA reads TGTGCCAGCACCGAAAGGGTCGGCAGCCAGCGGACCCAGTACTTC. The whole variable domain, filled in from reference TRBV2 and TRBJ2-5, reads EPEVTQTPSHQVTQMGQEVILRCVPISNHLYFYWYRQILGQKVEFLVSFYNNEISEKSEIFDDQFSVERPDGSNFTLKIRSTKLEDSAMYFCASTERVGSQRTQYFGPGTRLLVL.

The V gene is TRBV4-2, the J gene TRBJ2-2; 11 bases map to TRBD1. The CDR3 covers 15 residues. The germline gives CDR1 LGHNA, CDR2 YNFKEQ. V dropped 4 bases and J dropped 6; count of bases not matched to a gene: 4. The CDR3 DNA reads as TGTGCCAGCAGCCTCGGACAGGGGGCGTCCGGGGAGCTGTTTTTT. It translates to CASSLGQGASGELFF.

This sequence joins TRBV7-2 and TRBJ1-5; D remains ambiguous. The germline CDR1 and CDR2 sequences are SGHTA and FQGNSA. The CDR3 has 15 amino acids. The V end was cut by 1 base, the J end by 7 bases, with 14 bases between. The CDR3 DNA is TGTGCCAGCAGCTTAGATTTTGTCAGCTCACAGCCCCAGCATTTT. Amino acid sequence: CASSLDFVSSQPQHF.

This chain uses TRBV2 with TRBJ1-1, with D maybe TRBD1 (5 bases). Germline loops: CDR1 SNHLY, CDR2 FYNNEI. This CDR3 region has 11 residues. CDR3 coding DNA: TGTGCTTCCTGGGGCGACACTGAAGCTTTCTTT. Translated: CASWGDTEAFF.

J is TRBJ2-3 and V is TRBV9, with unresolved D. Germline V gene data show CDR1 as SGDLS and CDR2 as YYNGEE. The CDR3 totals 15 residues. V dropped 0 bases and J dropped 1 base, with 9 bases sitting between them. The CDR3 region is CASSVEDQRTDTQYF. The CDR3 coding sequence is TGTGCCAGCAGCGTAGAAGACCAGCGCACAGATACGCAGTATTTT. Variable domain in full (rest from reference TRBV9 and TRBJ2-3): DSGVTQTPKHLITATGQRVTLRCSPRSGDLSVYWYQQSLDQGLQFLIQYYNGEERAKGNILERFSAQQFPDLHSELNLSSLELGDSALYFCASSVEDQRTDTQYFGPGTRLTVL.

This clone occurred once. CDR3 loop: CASGPGQTNEKLFF. The CDR3 DNA follows: TGTGCCAGCGGACCGGGACAAACTAATGAAAAACTGTTTTTT. The chain recombines TRBV28 with TRBJ1-4; tentative D call: TRBD1 (6 bases). This CDR3 is built from 14 residues. Per the germline V gene, CDR1 is MDHEN and CDR2 is SYDVKM. Trimming pared 8 bases from V and 1 base from J, leaving 11 bases between.

Comments on this clone: This sample includes further DNA sequences coding for the same CDR3. The chain has TRBV18 and TRBJ2-3; no clear D gene. Germline V gene data show CDR1 as KGHSH and CDR2 as LQKENI. Trimming removed 0 bases at V and 0 bases at J, with 1 base between. The CDR3 has 13 amino acids. The CDR3, as DNA: TGTGCCAGCTCACCACCCAGCACAGATACGCAGTATTTT. Translation gives CASSPPSTDTQYF.

This sequence joins TRBV30 and TRBJ1-5; TRBD1 might be the D (6 bases). The CDR3 extends over 13 amino acids. Trimming stripped 2 bases from V and 6 bases from J, with 11 bases between. CDR1 and CDR2 (germline): GTSNPN, SVGIG (reference sequence). The CDR3 is CAWSPQGGQPQHF. As DNA, the CDR3 is TGTGCCTGGAGTCCCCAAGGGGGTCAGCCCCAGCATTTT.

The chain is built from TRBV2 and TRBJ1-1; D possibly corresponds to TRBD1 (5 bases). The V gene's germline CDR1 is SNHLY and CDR2 FYNNEI. There are 14 residues in the CDR3. Trimming took off 7 bases at V and 0 bases at J, with 12 bases between the two ends. The CDR3 loop reads CASKDSYVNTEAFF. The CDR3 DNA follows: TGTGCCAGCAAAGACAGCTATGTGAACACTGAAGCTTTCTTT. The complete variable domain, with remaining parts taken from reference TRBV2 and TRBJ1-1, reads EPEVTQTPSHQVTQMGQEVILRCVPISNHLYFYWYRQILGQKVEFLVSFYNNEISEKSEIFDDQFSVERPDGSNFTLKIRSTKLEDSAMYFCASKDSYVNTEAFFGQGTRLTVV.

This clone has just a few counts. The gene calls are TRBV30 and TRBJ2-2; 9 nucleotides agree with TRBD1. Germline V lookup: CDR1 GTSNPN, CDR2 SVGIG (reference sequence). The CDR3 covers 13 residues. V was clipped by 5 bases and J by 7 bases; unmatched bases: 5. This CDR3 reads CAWDRGNFGELFF. CDR3 DNA: TGTGCCTGGGACAGGGGGAACTTCGGGGAGCTGTTTTTT. Full variable domain (outside the CDR3, taken from reference TRBV30 and TRBJ2-2): SQTIHQWPATLVQPVGSPLSLECTVEGTSNPNLYWYRQAAGRGLQLLFYSVGIGQISSEVPQNLSASRPQDRQFILSSKKLLLSDSGFYLCAWDRGNFGELFFGEGSRLTVL.

V usage is TRBV4-1 and J usage is TRBJ1-2; no clear D. Per the germline V gene, CDR1 is MGHRA and CDR2 is YSYEKL. The CDR3 runs to 14 residues. Deletions cut 1 base from V and 5 bases from J, with 11 bases between. CDR3: CASSQVGPPYGYTF. For the CDR3, the DNA is TGCGCCAGCAGCCAAGTTGGGCCGCCTTATGGCTACACCTTC.

This chain links TRBV2 with TRBJ2-1; 10 bases agree with TRBD2. CDR3 size: 14 residues. Per germline, CDR1 SNHLY and CDR2 FYNNEI. V shed 7 bases, J shed 9 bases, and the junction held 9 bases outside the gene matches. The CDR3 spells CASILAGGQTEQFF. CDR3 DNA sequence: TGTGCCAGCATTTTAGCGGGGGGCCAGACTGAGCAGTTCTTC.

This chain links TRBV19 with TRBJ1-2, with D hard to call. CDR3 length: 17 amino acids. Germline CDR1 reads LNHDA; CDR2 reads SQIVND (reference sequence). The germline V and J ends were trimmed by 7 bases and 1 base, with 22 bases remaining between them. CDR3 coding DNA: TGTGCCAGTAAGGGTCCTACGATAACCACTATTAACTATGGCTACACCTTC. This codes for CASKGPTITTINYGYTF.

This chain joins TRBV7-2 and TRBJ1-4, with D perhaps matching TRBD1 (6 bases). V gave up 4 bases and J gave up 2 bases, with 11 bases separating them. The length of the CDR3 is 15 residues. Per germline, CDR1 SGHTA and CDR2 FQGNSA. CDR3 DNA: TGTGCCAGCAGCTCTTTAGACAGGACTAATGAAAAACTGTTTTTT. Its translation: CASSSLDRTNEKLFF.

The rearrangement uses TRBV25-1 and TRBJ2-7, with D unclear. Per the germline V gene, CDR1 is MGHDK and CDR2 is SYGVNS. Trimming stripped 6 bases from V and 2 bases from J, with 8 bases between. The CDR3 is 12 residues long. The CDR3 sequence: CASRVGPYEQYF. In DNA form, the CDR3 reads TGTGCCAGCAGAGTTGGACCCTACGAGCAGTACTTC.

This chain uses TRBV6-6 with TRBJ2-5; 9 bases line up with TRBD1. This CDR3 comprises 12 residues. The ends lost 6 bases at V and 10 bases at J; junction bases unmatched: 6. The germline gives CDR1 MNHNY, CDR2 SVGAGI (reference sequence). CDR3: CASRQGAAGQYF. The CDR3 region has the DNA TGTGCCAGCAGACAGGGGGCGGCGGGCCAGTACTTC.

This clone was detected once. The chain couples TRBV7-3 to TRBJ2-3; D remains unclear. The CDR3 has 16 residues. The germline CDR1 and CDR2 sequences are SGHTA and FQGTGA. Trimming stripped 2 bases from V and 2 bases from J, with 14 bases between. CDR3 amino acids: CASSLDTTPSTDTQYF. The CDR3 DNA sequence: TGTGCCAGCAGCTTAGATACGACACCCTCCACAGATACGCAGTATTTT.

The chain joins TRBV5-1 to TRBJ1-6, with D possibly being TRBD1 (5 bases). Trimming took off 0 bases at V and 7 bases at J, with 14 bases between the two ends. The CDR3 spans 16 residues. Germline CDR1 is SGHRS and CDR2 is YFSETQ. CDR3 loop: CASSLGLGGGNSPLHF. In nucleotides, the CDR3 is TGCGCCAGCAGCTTGGGCCTTGGGGGAGGAAATTCACCCCTCCACTTT.

The chain couples TRBV5-1 to TRBJ2-6; 9 nucleotides match TRBD1. The V gene's germline CDR1 is SGHRS and CDR2 YFSETQ. The CDR3 spans 17 residues. J was trimmed by 4 bases and V by 4 bases; bases with no gene match: 9. The CDR3 protein is CASSGPGQGAGANVLTF. The DNA for the CDR3 is TGCGCCAGCAGCGGACCGGGACAGGGAGCCGGGGCCAACGTCCTGACTTTC.

The CDR3 loop reads CASSLGEATDTQYF. DNA for the CDR3: TGTGCCAGCAGTTTAGGGGAGGCAACAGATACGCAGTATTTT. V and J are TRBV27 and TRBJ2-3, with a possible D match to TRBD2 (6 bases). Trimming removed 2 bases at V and 3 bases at J, with 9 bases between. The germline gives CDR1 MNHEY, CDR2 SMNVEV (reference sequence). The CDR3 spans 14 residues.